This T cell receptor (beta chain) was captured in a study of blood T cell repertoires in COVID-19. Turning to the study itself: Donors in the United States, Italy and Spain gave samples during acute or convalescent COVID-19.

The CDR3 runs 16 residues. V dropped 1 base and J dropped 6; count of bases not matched to a gene: 6. Germline CDR1 and CDR2: LGHDT and YNNKEL (reference sequence). The data were produced by immunoSEQ multiplex PCR, yet TCRdb's version contains in-frame clones alone and is incomplete. This table holds about 120,000 clones, roughly 79% found once. The chain links TRBV3-1 (or the pseudogene TRBV3-2) to TRBJ2-2; 9 nucleotides align to TRBD2. The sequence derives from a man between 65 and 85 years old with active or convalescent COVID-19. What was sequenced was peripheral blood. The CDR3 here is CASSQGSSGIAGELFF. The DNA for the CDR3 is TGTGCCAGCAGCCAAGGTTCTAGCGGGATTGCCGGGGAGCTGTTTTTT.